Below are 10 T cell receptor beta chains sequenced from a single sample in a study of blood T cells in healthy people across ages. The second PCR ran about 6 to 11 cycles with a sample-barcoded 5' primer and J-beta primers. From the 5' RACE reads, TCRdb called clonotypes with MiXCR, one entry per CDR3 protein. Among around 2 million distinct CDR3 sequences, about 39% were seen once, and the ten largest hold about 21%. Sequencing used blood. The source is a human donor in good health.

The CDR3 spells CASSVGPRQETQYF. CDR3 bases: TGCGCCAGCAGCGTAGGACCGAGACAAGAGACCCAGTACTTC. The V and J genes are TRBV5-1 and TRBJ2-5; no reliable D call. The CDR3 runs to 14 residues. Trimming shortened V by 4 bases and J by 2 bases, and 12 bases separated the two germline ends. Germline V lookup: CDR1 SGHRS, CDR2 YFSETQ.

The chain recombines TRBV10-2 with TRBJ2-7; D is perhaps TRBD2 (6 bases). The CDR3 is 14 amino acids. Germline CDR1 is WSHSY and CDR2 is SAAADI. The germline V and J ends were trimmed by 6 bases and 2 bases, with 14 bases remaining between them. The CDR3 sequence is CASRESGQPYEQYF. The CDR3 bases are TGCGCCAGCAGAGAAAGCGGGCAGCCCTACGAGCAGTACTTC.

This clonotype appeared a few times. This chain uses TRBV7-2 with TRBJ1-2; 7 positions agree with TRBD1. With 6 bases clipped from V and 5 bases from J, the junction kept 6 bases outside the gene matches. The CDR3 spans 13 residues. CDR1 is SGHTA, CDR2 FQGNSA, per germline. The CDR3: CASSTVTGYGYTF. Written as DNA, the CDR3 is TGTGCCAGCAGTACCGTGACAGGGTATGGCTACACCTTC. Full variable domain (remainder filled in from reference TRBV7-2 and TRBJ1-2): GAGVSQSPSNKVTEKGKDVELRCDPISGHTALYWYRQSLGQGLEFLIYFQGNSAPDKSGLPSDRFSAERTGGSVSTLTIQRTQQEDSAVYLCASSTVTGYGYTFGSGTRLTVV.

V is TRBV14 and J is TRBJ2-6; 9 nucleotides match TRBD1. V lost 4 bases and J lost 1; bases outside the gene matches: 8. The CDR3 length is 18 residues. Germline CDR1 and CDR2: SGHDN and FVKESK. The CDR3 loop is CASSPGGQGLSGANVLTF. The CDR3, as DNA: TGTGCCAGCAGCCCAGGAGGACAGGGGTTGTCTGGGGCCAACGTCCTGACTTTC.

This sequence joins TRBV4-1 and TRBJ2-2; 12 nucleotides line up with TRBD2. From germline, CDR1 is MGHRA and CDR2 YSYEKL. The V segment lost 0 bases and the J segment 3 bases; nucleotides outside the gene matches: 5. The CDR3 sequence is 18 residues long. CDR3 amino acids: CASSQESTSGGYTGELFF. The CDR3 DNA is TGCGCCAGCAGCCAAGAATCCACTAGCGGGGGGTACACCGGGGAGCTGTTTTTT.

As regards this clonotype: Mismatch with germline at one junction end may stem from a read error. Written as DNA, the CDR3 is TGCGCCAGCAGCTACCGGGACTATGAAGCTTTCTTT. Protein sequence: CASSYRDYEAFF. The chain links TRBV5-6 to TRBJ1-1; possible D gene TRBD1, 5 bases. Per the germline V gene, CDR1 is SGHDT and CDR2 is YYEEEE. The CDR3 runs 12 residues.

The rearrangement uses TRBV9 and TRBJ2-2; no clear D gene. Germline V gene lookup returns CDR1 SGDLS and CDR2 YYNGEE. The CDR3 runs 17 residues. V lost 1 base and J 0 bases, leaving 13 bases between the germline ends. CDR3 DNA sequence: TGTGCCAGCAGCGTATCCCACAGCCACCCGAACACCGGGGAGCTGTTTTTT. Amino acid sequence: CASSVSHSHPNTGELFF.

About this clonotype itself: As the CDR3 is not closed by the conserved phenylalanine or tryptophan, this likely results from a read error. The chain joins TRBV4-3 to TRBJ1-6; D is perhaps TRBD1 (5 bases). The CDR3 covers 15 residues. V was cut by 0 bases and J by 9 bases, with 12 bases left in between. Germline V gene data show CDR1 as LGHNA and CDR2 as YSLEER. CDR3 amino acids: CASSQEFIGGSPLHV. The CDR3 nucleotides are TGCGCCAGCAGCCAAGAGTTTATCGGGGGTTCACCCCTCCACGTT.

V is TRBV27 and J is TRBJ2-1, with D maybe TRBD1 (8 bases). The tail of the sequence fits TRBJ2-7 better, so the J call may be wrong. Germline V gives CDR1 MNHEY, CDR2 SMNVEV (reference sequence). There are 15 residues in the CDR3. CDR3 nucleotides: TGTGCCAGCAGTCCACCGGACAGGGACTACAATGAGCAGTACTTC. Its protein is CASSPPDRDYNEQYF.

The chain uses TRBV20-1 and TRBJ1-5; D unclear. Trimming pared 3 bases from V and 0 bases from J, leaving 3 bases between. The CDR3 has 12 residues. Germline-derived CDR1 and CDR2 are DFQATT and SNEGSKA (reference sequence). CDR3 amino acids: CSASASNQPQHF. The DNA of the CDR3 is TGCAGTGCTAGTGCTAGCAATCAGCCCCAGCATTTT.